This T cell receptor (beta chain) is drawn from a study of blood T cells in healthy people across ages. In regard to this clonotype: Its antigen is not identified.

Primers used in a second PCR of about 6 to 12 cycles were a sample-barcoded 5' primer and a J-beta primer mix. A template-switch adaptor that had 12 random nucleotides put a tag on each cDNA molecule. TCRdb processed the 5' RACE reads anew with MiXCR; each CDR3 protein has one entry. The sample holds 270,000 or so distinct CDR3 sequences; 25% to 30% are singletons and the top ten take approximately 29%. The study's findings and limits: The recorded TCR beta diversity per million T cells decreased in a roughly linear manner with age. Expanded clonotype shifts may have been confounded, as the donors had an unknown CMV status. Estimates based on one million T cells were treated as lower bounds.

This CDR3 has 13 amino acids. Germline V gene lookup returns CDR1 LGHDT and CDR2 YNNKEL (reference sequence). Trimming removed 7 bases at V and 4 bases at J, with 11 bases between. This receptor was taken from a woman in her seventies in good health. J is TRBJ1-3 and V is TRBV3-1, with a tentative D call TRBD1 (5 bases). The sequenced material came from blood. CDR3 sequence (DNA): TGTGCCAGCACCGGGGGGAAAGGAAACACCATATATTTT. Translated: CASTGGKGNTIYF.